The 21 T cell receptor beta chains below were found in one sample sequenced in a study of blood T cell repertoires in COVID-19. The assay was immunoSEQ multiplex PCR, and TCRdb's table has in-frame clones only and misses some. The sample records roughly 220,000 clones, 90% being singletons. Sequencing input: PBMCs or T cells enriched from blood (not recorded which). These receptors were collected from a man aged 30 to 45 who had been exposed to COVID-19.

Only a few counts were recorded for this clone. V gene TRBV6-1 combines with J gene TRBJ1-2; no firm D call. CDR1 is MNHNS, CDR2 SASEGT, per germline. V lost 3 bases to trimming and J lost 4 bases, with 9 bases between them. This CDR3 contains 13 residues. The chain's CDR3 is CASSDPFPYGYTF. The CDR3 nucleotides read TGTGCCAGCAGTGACCCCTTCCCCTATGGCTACACCTTC.

On this clone itself: Other DNA sequences in the same sample also yield this CDR3. V is TRBV7-3 and J is TRBJ2-1; 8 bases match TRBD2. V trimming: 5 bases; J trimming: 7 bases; junction bases outside the gene matches: 4. Germline V gene data show CDR1 as SGHTA and CDR2 as FQGTGA. The CDR3 is 13 amino acids. This chain's CDR3 is CASSPPGGNEQFF. CDR3 nucleotides: TGTGCCAGCAGCCCCCCGGGGGGGAATGAGCAGTTCTTC.

This clone was seen just once. The rearrangement joins TRBV5-1 to TRBJ1-6, with D perhaps TRBD1 (5 bases). Germline CDR1 is SGHRS and CDR2 is YFSETQ. This CDR3 region has 19 residues. V was shortened by 0 bases and J by 0 bases, with 16 bases between the two germline ends. CDR3 in amino acids: CASSLEEQGSSSYNSPLHF. For the CDR3, the DNA is TGCGCCAGCAGCTTGGAGGAGCAGGGATCGAGCTCCTATAATTCACCCCTCCACTTT.

The chain links TRBV7-3 to TRBJ1-4; 9 bases are a match to TRBD1. The V segment lost 4 bases and the J segment 8 bases; nucleotides outside the gene matches: 5. CDR1 is SGHTA and CDR2 is FQGTGA in the germline V gene. The CDR3 loop spans 14 amino acids. The CDR3 region is CASSWGTGIEKLFF. The CDR3 DNA reads as TGTGCCAGCAGCTGGGGGACAGGGATAGAAAAACTGTTTTTT.

This clone is a singleton in its sample. The chain's CDR3 is CASSLQAVNQPQHF. CDR3 bases: TGTGCCAGCAGTTTACAGGCAGTCAATCAGCCCCAGCATTTT. The chain links TRBV27 to TRBJ1-5; the D is unclear. Trimming shortened V by 2 bases and J by 3 bases, and 8 bases separated the two germline ends. CDR1 and CDR2 (germline): MNHEY, SMNVEV (reference sequence). The CDR3 extends over 14 amino acids.

CDR3 sequence (DNA): TGTGCCAGCAGCGTAGCTACTTCGGCGGGGGGGCGAGGAGATACGCAGTATTTT. The encoded protein is CASSVATSAGGRGDTQYF. The J gene is TRBJ2-3, the V gene TRBV9, with TRBD2 matching over 9 bases. V was pared by 0 bases and J by 5 bases, with 13 bases of the junction left unmatched. This CDR3 spans 18 amino acids. CDR1 is SGDLS, CDR2 YYNGEE, per germline. The variable domain in full, with the rest retrieved from reference TRBV9 and TRBJ2-3, is DSGVTQTPKHLITATGQRVTLRCSPRSGDLSVYWYQQSLDQGLQFLIQYYNGEERAKGNILERFSAQQFPDLHSELNLSSLELGDSALYFCASSVATSAGGRGDTQYFGPGTRLTVL.

The rearrangement uses TRBV6-5 and TRBJ1-4, with D uncertain. V was shortened by 7 bases and J by 0 bases, with 6 bases between the two germline ends. The germline V gene has CDR1 MNHEY and CDR2 SVGAGI. The CDR3 totals 13 residues. The CDR3: CASTFATNEKLFF. The CDR3 bases are TGTGCCAGCACTTTCGCAACTAATGAAAAACTGTTTTTT.

This clone appeared once. The CDR3 sequence is CASMGGSSYGYTF. The CDR3 DNA follows: TGTGCCAGCATGGGGGGGAGTTCCTATGGCTACACCTTC. V and J are TRBV6-5 and TRBJ1-2, with D maybe TRBD1 (5 bases). The ends were cut back, 7 bases at V and 4 bases at J, with 13 bases in the middle. This CDR3 region has 13 residues. Germline CDR1 is MNHEY and CDR2 is SVGAGI.

The chain combines TRBV6-5 with TRBJ1-2; TRBD1 matches 8 bases. This CDR3 comprises 16 residues. Losses at the gene ends were 2 bases for V and 3 bases for J; bases not matched to a gene: 8. In germline, CDR1 is MNHEY, CDR2 SVGAGI. DNA of the CDR3: TGTGCCAGCAGTTACACCTCCCCGACAGGGGACTATGGCTACACCTTC. The encoded protein is CASSYTSPTGDYGYTF.

V gene TRBV27 combines with J gene TRBJ2-1; possibly TRBD2 for D (7 bases). The V end was cut by 6 bases, the J end by 2 bases, with 11 bases between. The germline V gene encodes CDR1 MNHEY and CDR2 SMNVEV (reference sequence). CDR3 size: 14 residues. The CDR3 is CASRLGGPYNEQFF. CDR3 DNA sequence: TGTGCCAGCAGACTGGGGGGGCCCTACAATGAGCAGTTCTTC.

The table lists this clone with a few counts. V and J are TRBV6-8 and TRBJ1-1; 7 bases map to TRBD1. J was trimmed by 3 bases and V by 10 bases; bases with no gene match: 14. The CDR3 has 15 amino acids. Germline CDR1 MNHGY, CDR2 SAAAGT. The CDR3 region has the DNA TGTGCCAACGGTAGGGGGCGCGTAGAGGACACTGAAGCTTTCTTT. Protein product: CANGRGRVEDTEAFF.

The chain is built from TRBV28 and TRBJ1-5, with D perhaps TRBD1 (5 bases). CDR1 and CDR2 from the germline V gene are MDHEN and SYDVKM. The CDR3 totals 14 residues. V lost 2 bases to trimming and J lost 7 bases, with 12 bases between them. The CDR3 DNA follows: TGTGCCAGCAGTTTAGGGACTGGGTGGCAGCCCCAGCATTTT. Its translation is CASSLGTGWQPQHF.

The V and J genes are TRBV10-3 and TRBJ2-3; TRBD2 aligns across 14 bases. The length of the CDR3 is 15 residues. Germline trimming cut 9 bases from V and 0 bases from J; bases unmatched to any gene: 2. Germline CDR1 is ENHRY and CDR2 is SYGVKD. The CDR3 DNA reads TGTGCCATGGGGACTAGCGGGGGAAGCACAGATACGCAGTATTTT. Translating gives CAMGTSGGSTDTQYF.

The chain uses TRBV6-5 and TRBJ2-7; D is possibly TRBD1 (6 bases). Germline V CDR1 and CDR2: MNHEY, SVGAGI. This CDR3 comprises 15 residues. Trimming took off 0 bases at V and 2 bases at J, with 11 bases between the two ends. The CDR3, as DNA: TGTGCCAGCAGTTACTCCCGGGACAATCCCTACGAGCAGTACTTC. Its protein product is CASSYSRDNPYEQYF.

The CDR3 coding sequence is TGTGCCAGCAGTGATGGGGCGGGCTACACCTTC. Protein: CASSDGAGYTF. The chain employs TRBV25-1 and TRBJ1-2; TRBD1 is a possible D gene (5 bases). Trimming stripped 3 bases from V and 8 bases from J, with 7 bases between. The V gene's germline CDR1 is MGHDK and CDR2 SYGVNS. The CDR3 is 11 residues long.

The chain recombines TRBV29-1 with TRBJ2-7; 7 nucleotides align to TRBD1. Germline CDR1 and CDR2: SQVTM and ANQGSEA. After removal of 0 bases from V and 0 bases from J, the junction contained 5 bases not matched to a gene. This CDR3 comprises 15 residues. CDR3 in DNA: TGCAGCGTTGAAGAGTTCCGGGACAGCTCCTACGAGCAGTACTTC. Protein sequence: CSVEEFRDSSYEQYF.

This clone has just one count. This CDR3 reads CASSNAGVSYNSPLHF. In nucleotides, the CDR3 is TGCGCCAGCAGCAACGCAGGGGTCTCCTATAATTCACCCCTCCACTTT. This chain uses TRBV4-1 with TRBJ1-6, with TRBD1 as a possible D gene (6 bases). The germline gives CDR1 MGHRA, CDR2 YSYEKL. The V and J ends lost 5 bases and 0 bases respectively, with 11 bases between them. CDR3 length: 16 amino acids.

The chain uses TRBV2 and TRBJ1-6, with a tentative D call TRBD1 (6 bases). This CDR3 spans 15 amino acids. CDR1 and CDR2 (germline): SNHLY, FYNNEI. V was clipped by 6 bases and J by 8 bases, with 17 bases between them. The chain's CDR3 is CASRPTGNFDSPLHF. CDR3 in DNA: TGTGCCAGCAGACCAACAGGGAATTTTGATTCACCCCTCCACTTT.

The rearrangement links TRBV19 to TRBJ2-2, with a possible D match to TRBD1 (7 bases). CDR1 and CDR2 from the germline V gene are LNHDA and SQIVND (reference sequence). V gave up 7 bases and J gave up 6 bases, with 12 bases separating them. CDR3 length: 13 residues. This CDR3 reads CASNAGGPGELFF. The CDR3 region has the DNA TGTGCCAGTAACGCAGGGGGGCCCGGGGAGCTGTTTTTT.

The chain joins TRBV27 to TRBJ1-6, with 8 bases that match TRBD1. J lost 7 bases, V lost 6 bases, and 8 bases had no gene match. The CDR3 consists of 15 residues. CDR1 and CDR2 from the germline V gene are MNHEY and SMNVEV (reference sequence). Here the CDR3 reads CASRYGQGPNSPLHF. Written as DNA, the CDR3 is TGTGCCAGCAGATACGGACAGGGCCCCAATTCACCCCTCCACTTT.

The V gene is TRBV10-1, the J gene TRBJ2-2; D may be TRBD1 (5 bases). Per germline, CDR1 WNHNN and CDR2 SYGVQD (reference sequence). Trimming left V 2 bases short and J 6 bases short, with 16 bases between. The CDR3 spans 16 residues. The CDR3 region is CASSETGYVGPGELFF. The DNA of the CDR3 is TGCGCCAGCAGTGAGACAGGTTATGTTGGTCCCGGGGAGCTGTTTTTT.